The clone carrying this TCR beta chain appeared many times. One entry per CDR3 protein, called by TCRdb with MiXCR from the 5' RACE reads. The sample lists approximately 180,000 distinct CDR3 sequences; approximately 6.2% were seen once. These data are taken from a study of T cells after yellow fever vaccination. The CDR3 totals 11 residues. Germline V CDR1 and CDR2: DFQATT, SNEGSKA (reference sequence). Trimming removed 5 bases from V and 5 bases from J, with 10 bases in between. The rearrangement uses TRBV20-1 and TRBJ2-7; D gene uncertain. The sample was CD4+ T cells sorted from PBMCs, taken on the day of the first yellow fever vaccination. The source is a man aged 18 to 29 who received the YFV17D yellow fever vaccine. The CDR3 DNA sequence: TGCAGTGCTCTAATTGGTGACGAGCAGTACTTC. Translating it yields CSALIGDEQYF.